Each of the 30 T cell receptor beta chains below was sequenced from the same sample in a study of T cells in localized non-small cell lung cancer. This table comes from immunoSEQ multiplex PCR, and its TCRdb copy is limited to in-frame clones, with some not included. The table records fewer than 25,000 clones, 85% to 90% of them present only once. Sequencing was performed on peripheral blood, taken before any cancer treatment. Receptors originate from a male donor at least 60 years old with stage I lung adenocarcinoma.

The chain has TRBV21-1 and TRBJ2-1; the D call TRBD2 from the table was never checked on the DNA. TRBV21-1 is designated a pseudogene. There are 18 residues in the CDR3. The CDR3 sequence is CASSKARLISGGHNEQFF. CDR3 nucleotide sequence: TGTGCCAGCAGCAAAGCCCGACTGATTAGCGGGGGCCACAATGAGCAGTTCTTC.

This clone occurred once. The gene calls are TRBV9 and TRBJ2-1, with D perhaps TRBD2 (6 bases). Germline V gives CDR1 SGDLS, CDR2 YYNGEE. Trimming removed 3 bases at V and 4 bases at J, with 8 bases between. The CDR3 sequence is 13 residues long. The CDR3 nucleotides are TGTGCCAGCAGCGAGGGACTTTACAATGAGCAGTTCTTC. Protein: CASSEGLYNEQFF.

The chain carries TRBV27 and TRBJ2-7; 11 bases are shared with TRBD2. The CDR3 spans 16 residues. Germline CDR1 and CDR2: MNHEY and SMNVEV (reference sequence). With 6 bases clipped from V and 2 bases from J, the junction kept 9 bases outside the gene matches. CDR3 nucleotides: TGTGCCAGCAGCGGGATTAGCGGGAGGGCCCCCTACGAGCAGTACTTC. This gives the protein CASSGISGRAPYEQYF.

J is TRBJ1-1 and V is TRBV7-2; a weak D match, TRBD1 (5 bases). The CDR3 extends over 13 amino acids. Per germline, CDR1 SGHTA and CDR2 FQGNSA. V lost 8 bases and J 2 bases, leaving 12 bases between the germline ends. CDR3 residues: CASRGQGNTEAFF. For the CDR3, the DNA is TGTGCCAGCCGCGGGCAGGGTAACACTGAAGCTTTCTTT.

The CDR3 loop reads CASSARASPDTEAFF. In nucleotides, the CDR3 is TGTGCCAGCAGTGCCAGGGCTTCCCCGGACACTGAAGCTTTCTTT. The J gene is TRBJ1-1, the V gene TRBV6-5, with D possibly TRBD1 on 5 matching bases. V gave up 5 bases and J gave up 3 bases, with 16 bases separating them. CDR3 size: 15 residues. The germline gives CDR1 MNHEY, CDR2 SVGAGI.

The rearrangement joins TRBV28 to TRBJ1-2; D unclear. Germline CDR1 is MDHEN and CDR2 is SYDVKM. Trimming pared 5 bases from V and 6 bases from J, leaving 13 bases between. The CDR3 consists of 13 residues. The CDR3 loop reads CASSPDGWDGYTF. CDR3 nucleotide sequence: TGTGCCAGCAGTCCTGACGGGTGGGATGGCTACACCTTC.

The J gene is TRBJ1-2, the V gene TRBV29-1; D is possibly TRBD1 (6 bases). The CDR3 sequence is 11 residues long. Germline-derived CDR1 and CDR2 are SQVTM and ANQGSEA. Deletions cut 6 bases from V and 6 bases from J, with 11 bases between. In DNA, the CDR3 is TGCAGCGTCTGGGACAACGATGGCTACACCTTC. Encoded protein: CSVWDNDGYTF.

The rearrangement uses TRBV11-3 and TRBJ2-3, with D unresolved. Germline CDR1 is SGHNT and CDR2 is YENEEA. Trimming stripped 2 bases from V and 6 bases from J, with 9 bases between. The CDR3 runs to 13 residues. The CDR3 sequence: CASSLSGQDTQYF. The CDR3 DNA sequence: TGTGCCAGCAGCTTATCTGGGCAGGATACGCAGTATTTT.

The V call is TRBV15, the J call TRBJ1-5; a possible D gene is TRBD1 (5 bases). CDR1 LNHNV and CDR2 YYDKDF come from the germline V gene (reference sequence). The germline V and J ends were trimmed by 1 base and 0 bases, with 7 bases remaining between them. The CDR3 consists of 15 residues. The CDR3 is CATSRVGGSNQPQHF. The CDR3 DNA reads TGTGCCACCAGCAGAGTTGGGGGTAGCAATCAGCCCCAGCATTTT.

This rearrangement joins TRBV6-5 to TRBJ1-1; a weak D match, TRBD1 (5 bases). The CDR3 runs to 13 residues. Trimming removed 5 bases at V and 11 bases at J, with 18 bases between. Germline V lookup: CDR1 MNHEY, CDR2 SVGAGI. The CDR3 here is CASSQPGTLNAFF. In DNA form, the CDR3 reads TGTGCCAGCAGTCAGCCCGGGACCCTTAATGCTTTCTTT.

Of note for this clone: The sample carries other DNA sequences with the same CDR3. V usage is TRBV30 and J usage is TRBJ2-6; the D is unclear. The V gene lost 2 bases and the J gene lost 0 bases, with 11 bases spanning the gap. The germline V gene has CDR1 GTSNPN and CDR2 SVGIG (reference sequence). The CDR3 consists of 16 residues. The CDR3 is CAWSSGLLSGANVLTF. CDR3 nucleotides: TGTGCCTGGAGTTCGGGCCTTCTCTCTGGGGCCAACGTCCTGACTTTC.

The V call is TRBV19, the J call TRBJ2-7; possible D gene TRBD2, 6 bases. There are 13 residues in the CDR3. Germline-derived CDR1 and CDR2 are LNHDA and SQIVND (reference sequence). The V end lost 4 bases, the J end lost 2 bases, and 9 bases lay between the germline ends. The DNA for the CDR3 is TGTGCCAGTAGTAATGGCGGGACCTACGAGCAGTACTTC. Protein product: CASSNGGTYEQYF. The full variable domain, its missing parts supplied by reference TRBV19 and TRBJ2-7, is DGGITQSPKYLFRKEGQNVTLSCEQNLNHDAMYWYRQDPGQGLRLIYYSQIVNDFQKGDIAEGYSVSREKKESFPLTVTSAQKNPTAFYLCASSNGGTYEQYFGPGTRLTVT.

J is TRBJ2-7 and V is TRBV28; the D gene could be TRBD1 or TRBD2 (7 bases each). This CDR3 is 15 amino acids long. Trimming took 4 bases from V and 7 from J, leaving 20 bases between them. The germline V gene encodes CDR1 MDHEN and CDR2 SYDVKM. As DNA, the CDR3 is TGTGCCAGCAGTTCCCCGGCGGGGGCGACAGGGGAGCAGTACTTC. Translated: CASSSPAGATGEQYF.

V and J are TRBV30 and TRBJ1-1; no clear D gene. V was shortened by 8 bases and J by 0 bases, with 19 bases between the two germline ends. This CDR3 spans 15 amino acids. Per the germline V gene, CDR1 is GTSNPN and CDR2 is SVGIG (reference sequence). The CDR3 sequence is CALDGLKGLNTEAFF. The CDR3, as DNA: TGTGCCCTGGATGGGCTTAAGGGTTTGAACACTGAAGCTTTCTTT.

V and J are TRBV28 and TRBJ2-1; D ambiguous. CDR3 length: 11 residues. Germline loops: CDR1 MDHEN, CDR2 SYDVKM. V lost 3 bases and J lost 9, with 6 bases in between. CDR3 sequence: CASSFAVEQFF. The CDR3 coding sequence is TGTGCCAGCAGTTTTGCGGTTGAGCAGTTCTTC.

This chain joins TRBV7-8 and TRBJ1-2; 10 bases are shared with TRBD1. Germline V CDR1 and CDR2: SGHVS, FQNEAQ. This CDR3 is 15 amino acids long. V gave up 5 bases and J gave up 4 bases; unmatched junction bases: 7. The CDR3 DNA reads TGTGCCAGCAGCGGACAGGGGGAAGTCGGCTATGGCTACACCTTC. Its protein product is CASSGQGEVGYGYTF.

V is TRBV9 and J is TRBJ2-1; D possibly uses TRBD1 or TRBD2 (6 bases each). This CDR3 contains 16 residues. Trimming took 0 bases from V and 5 from J, leaving 15 bases between them. Germline V gene lookup returns CDR1 SGDLS and CDR2 YYNGEE. The CDR3 is CASSVAGGQMDNEQFF. The CDR3 DNA reads as TGTGCCAGCAGCGTAGCTGGGGGGCAGATGGACAATGAGCAGTTCTTC.

This clone was detected only once. The chain employs TRBV10-3 and TRBJ1-1; TRBD1 matches 9 bases. The germline CDR1 and CDR2 sequences are ENHRY and SYGVKD. The CDR3 has 14 amino acids. The V and J ends lost 4 bases and 7 bases, in that order; junction bases with no gene match: 7. CDR3 in DNA: TGTGCCATCAGTGGAAAGGGACAGGGAAGTGAAGCTTTCTTT. Translation: CAISGKGQGSEAFF.

The V gene is TRBV6-4, the J gene TRBJ1-5, with D tentatively TRBD1 (6 bases). The CDR3 sequence is 17 residues long. The V gene's germline CDR1 is MRHNA and CDR2 SNTAGT. The V end lost 3 bases, the J end lost 2 bases, and 17 bases lay between the germline ends. In nucleotides, the CDR3 is TGTGCCAGCAGTGATAGGACAGAAGGGACCGGCAATCAGCCCCAGCATTTT. This codes for CASSDRTEGTGNQPQHF.

The chain joins TRBV5-1 to TRBJ2-1; perhaps D is TRBD1 or TRBD2 (5 bases each). Germline CDR1 SGHRS, CDR2 YFSETQ. V was pared by 3 bases and J by 13 bases, with 26 bases between. The CDR3 totals 16 residues. The CDR3 nucleotides are TGCGCCAGCAGCTCCGACCCCGGATCAGGGTCGGGAAGTCAGTTCTTC. Protein product: CASSSDPGSGSGSQFF.

This clone is a singleton in its sample. At one end the junction does not follow the germline gene, possibly because of a read error. V is TRBV29-1 and J is TRBJ2-3; D possibly uses TRBD1 or TRBD2 (6 bases each). The CDR3 spans 12 residues. The germline CDR1 and CDR2 sequences are SQVTM and ANQGSEA. The CDR3 reads CTGDTGTDTQYF. The CDR3 DNA follows: TGTACGGGGGACACCGGCACAGATACGCAGTATTTT.

The chain links TRBV11-2 to TRBJ2-3, with D tentatively TRBD2 (6 bases). Trimming cost V 0 bases and J 1 base, with 14 bases left between them. Germline V gene data show CDR1 as SGHAT and CDR2 as FQNNGV. The CDR3 contains 17 residues. The CDR3 sequence is CASSLDWSASGTDTQYF. The CDR3 DNA follows: TGTGCCAGCAGCTTAGATTGGTCGGCTAGCGGCACAGATACGCAGTATTTT.

This clone has a handful of counts. V and J are TRBV2 and TRBJ1-5; D may be TRBD1 (6 bases). V was cut by 6 bases and J by 9 bases, with 15 bases left in between. This CDR3 has 13 amino acids. The germline gives CDR1 SNHLY, CDR2 FYNNEI. The CDR3 nucleotides are TGTGCCAGCAGGGTACAGGGTCTTGGGCCCCAGCATTTT. It specifies CASRVQGLGPQHF. The full variable domain, its missing parts supplied by reference TRBV2 and TRBJ1-5, is EPEVTQTPSHQVTQMGQEVILRCVPISNHLYFYWYRQILGQKVEFLVSFYNNEISEKSEIFDDQFSVERPDGSNFTLKIRSTKLEDSAMYFCASRVQGLGPQHFGDGTRLSIL.

A note on this clone: At one end, the junction sequence differs from germline, possibly due to a read error. The V call is TRBV19, the J call TRBJ1-1, with D possibly being TRBD1 (5 bases). Germline CDR1 is LNHDA and CDR2 is SQIVND (reference sequence). The CDR3 length is 13 residues. CDR3 residues: CASSFGGNTGAFF. As DNA, the CDR3 is TGTGCCAGTAGTTTCGGGGGGAACACTGGAGCTTTCTTT.

The chain employs TRBV28 and TRBJ2-7; 10 bases line up with TRBD1. V gave up 8 bases and J gave up 4 bases; unmatched junction bases: 11. Germline CDR1 reads MDHEN; CDR2 reads SYDVKM. CDR3 length: 15 amino acids. Written as DNA, the CDR3 is TGTGCCAGCGACAGCCCCGGACAGGGGGATTACGAGCAGTACTTC. This gives the protein CASDSPGQGDYEQYF.

The chain uses TRBV7-9 and TRBJ1-1, with 8 bases matching TRBD1. This CDR3 comprises 13 residues. V shed 6 bases and J 8 bases; nucleotides not matched to a gene: 8. CDR1 is SEHNR and CDR2 is FQNEAQ in the germline V gene (reference sequence). CDR3 amino acids: CASRPNRGVEAFF. CDR3 nucleotides: TGTGCCAGCAGACCCAACAGGGGGGTAGAAGCTTTCTTT.

This clone occurred once. The rearrangement joins TRBV6-1 to TRBJ1-5; D gene unclear. V lost 5 bases and J lost 11, with 13 bases in between. The CDR3 runs to 12 residues. Germline lookup yields CDR1 MNHNS and CDR2 SASEGT. The CDR3 DNA reads as TGTGCCAGCAGTTCTCAATCCCTGGCCCAGCATTTT. This encodes CASSSQSLAQHF.

The chain links TRBV28 to TRBJ2-5; 9 nucleotides align to TRBD1. V lost 5 bases and J lost 2; bases outside the gene matches: 12. The CDR3 covers 17 residues. Germline V gene sequence: CDR1 MDHEN, CDR2 SYDVKM. Written as DNA, the CDR3 is TGTGCCAGCAGTCCACCCTGGGGACAGGGAACTCAAGAGACCCAGTACTTC. It is translated as CASSPPWGQGTQETQYF. The whole variable domain, filled in from reference TRBV28 and TRBJ2-5, reads DVKVTQSSRYLVKRTGEKVFLECVQDMDHENMFWYRQDPGLGLRLIYFSYDVKMKEKGDIPEGYSVSREKKERFSLILESASTNQTSMYLCASSPPWGQGTQETQYFGPGTRLLVL.

This chain connects TRBV11-3 to TRBJ2-1, with TRBD1 identical over 7 bases. The CDR3 runs to 12 residues. Germline-derived CDR1 and CDR2 are SGHNT and YENEEA. V was pared by 3 bases and J by 8 bases, with 1 base of the junction left unmatched. DNA of the CDR3: TGTGCCAGCAGCTTCCAGGGGGATGAGCAGTTCTTC. It specifies CASSFQGDEQFF. Filled out from reference TRBV11-3 and TRBJ2-1, the complete variable domain reads EAGVVQSPRYKIIEKKQPVAFWCNPISGHNTLYWYLQNLGQGPELLIRYENEEAVDDSQLPKDRFSAERLKGVDSTLKIQPAELGDSAVYLCASSFQGDEQFFGPGTRLTVL.

This chain uses TRBV28 with TRBJ2-5; D tentatively reads TRBD1 or TRBD2 (5 bases each). The end of the DNA fits TRBJ2-7 better, so the J call may be wrong. Germline CDR1 is MDHEN and CDR2 is SYDVKM. The CDR3 loop spans 14 amino acids. The chain's CDR3 is CASTPGPGPYEQYF. DNA of the CDR3: TGTGCCAGCACCCCGGGGCCGGGCCCCTACGAGCAGTACTTC.